The clone carrying this T cell receptor (beta chain) was seen only a few times. The antigen is not known. This record belongs to a study of T cell responses to AZD1222 COVID-19 vaccine. General observations from the study: White British donors predominated, females outnumbered males, and clonal diversity was possibly underestimated.

The germline CDR1 and CDR2 sequences are MNHEY and SMNVEV (reference sequence). Between the trimmed V and J ends, which lost 1 base and 5 bases, there was a span of 15 bases. The CDR3 runs 17 residues. Method: immunoSEQ multiplex PCR; TCRdb's copy keeps in-frame clones and lacks some. The data contain 150,000 or so clones, around 91% of them singletons. This sequence joins TRBV27 and TRBJ1-6, with a tentative D call TRBD1 (5 bases). The sample in question was peripheral blood, obtained on day 0 of AZD1222 vaccination. The TCR comes from an adult in good health. This chain's CDR3 is CASSLLVGADDNSPLHF. The CDR3 DNA sequence: TGTGCCAGCAGTTTATTGGTCGGGGCAGATGATAATTCACCCCTCCACTTT.